These 24 T cell receptor beta chains were all obtained from the same sample, sequenced in a study of CD8 T cells in ankylosing spondylitis. TCRdb processed the 5' RACE reads anew with MiXCR; each CDR3 protein has one entry. The sample includes about 24,000 distinct CDR3 sequences, 10% to 15% of them seen just once. The specimen was blood. The receptors derive from a male donor with ankylosing spondylitis or in good health (not recorded which).

There are a few counts of this clonotype. The rearrangement links TRBV5-1 to TRBJ1-1, with TRBD1 as a possible D gene (6 bases). The CDR3 totals 17 residues. Per the germline V gene, CDR1 is SGHRS and CDR2 is YFSETQ. V dropped 4 bases and J dropped 0 bases, with 19 bases sitting between them. The CDR3 loop reads CASSGVRGANMNTEAFF. CDR3 bases: TGCGCCAGCAGCGGTGTCAGGGGCGCTAATATGAACACTGAAGCTTTCTTT.

In the case of this clonotype: Germline is not matched at one junction end, which may reflect a read error. V gene TRBV4-3 combines with J gene TRBJ2-2; D might be TRBD1 (5 bases). CDR1 is LGHNA, CDR2 YSLEER, per germline. The CDR3 runs to 16 residues. The chain's CDR3 is CAGSQTDSANTGELFF. For the CDR3, the DNA is TGCGCCGGCAGCCAAACTGACAGCGCGAACACCGGGGAGCTGTTTTTT.

The rearrangement uses TRBV20-1 and TRBJ2-5; 13 bases align to TRBD2. Germline V gene data show CDR1 as DFQATT and CDR2 as SNEGSKA (reference sequence). The CDR3 has 14 residues. J gave up 5 bases and V 5 bases, and 5 bases lay outside the gene matches. The CDR3 sequence is CSAETSGGSETQYF. In nucleotides, the CDR3 is TGCAGTGCTGAGACTAGCGGGGGGTCCGAGACCCAGTACTTC.

In this sample, this clonotype turned up a few times. The V and J genes are TRBV15 and TRBJ2-3; possibly TRBD1 or TRBD2 for D (5 bases each). Deletions cut 5 bases from V and 4 bases from J, with 13 bases between. Germline V gives CDR1 LNHNV, CDR2 YYDKDF (reference sequence). CDR3 length: 14 amino acids. The chain's CDR3 is CATSGDTGPDTQYF. The CDR3 DNA reads TGTGCCACCAGCGGGGATACGGGGCCAGATACGCAGTATTTT.

This clonotype showed up just a few times. The rearrangement links TRBV12-3 or TRBV12-4 to TRBJ2-2, with 9 bases that match TRBD1. The CDR3 has 16 residues. The ends lost 2 bases at V and 7 bases at J; junction bases unmatched: 8. Here the CDR3 reads CASSLHRGQAGGELFF. CDR3 nucleotides: TGTGCCAGCAGTTTACACAGGGGGCAAGCAGGCGGGGAGCTGTTTTTT.

The genes are TRBV20-1 and TRBJ2-3; 7 nucleotides line up with TRBD2. Germline V gives CDR1 DFQATT, CDR2 SNEGSKA (reference sequence). CDR3 length: 13 residues. The ends lost 3 bases at V and 5 bases at J; junction bases unmatched: 5. The CDR3 loop is CSASAGEGDTQYF. CDR3 nucleotide sequence: TGCAGTGCTAGTGCGGGAGAGGGAGATACGCAGTATTTT.

This clonotype was seen ten or more times. Here the CDR3 DNA reads TGTGCCAGCAGCTTACGGAGCGGGGGTGCCTACGAGCAGTACGTC. Its protein product is CASSLRSGGAYEQYV. V is TRBV7-2 and J is TRBJ2-7; 8 nucleotides align to TRBD2. Germline V gene lookup returns CDR1 SGHTA and CDR2 FQGNSA. The CDR3 extends over 15 amino acids. V shed 2 bases, J shed 2 bases, and the junction held 5 bases outside the gene matches.

This clonotype was detected only a few times. This CDR3 reads CASSQVRGGGKTQYF. In DNA, the CDR3 is TGTGCCAGCAGCCAAGTCAGGGGAGGCGGGAAGACCCAGTACTTC. The gene calls are TRBV14 and TRBJ2-5, with D tentatively TRBD1 or TRBD2 (6 bases each). Germline V gene lookup returns CDR1 SGHDN and CDR2 FVKESK. Trimming took off 1 base at V and 6 bases at J, with 15 bases between the two ends. CDR3 length: 15 residues. Based on the CDR3 plus reference TRBV14 and TRBJ2-5, the full variable domain is EAGVTQFPSHSVIEKGQTVTLRCDPISGHDNLYWYRRVMGKEIKFLLHFVKESKQDESGMPNNRFLAERTGGTYSTLKVQPAELEDSGVYFCASSQVRGGGKTQYFGPGTRLLVL.

By frequency in the sample, this clonotype is medium-sized. This chain uses TRBV29-1 with TRBJ2-7; no reliable D call. Trimming cost V 1 base and J 2 bases, with 6 bases left between them. Germline V lookup: CDR1 SQVTM, CDR2 ANQGSEA. This CDR3 has 12 amino acids. CDR3 bases: TGCAGCGTTGAAGTATCAACCTACGAGCAGTACTTC. This sequence encodes CSVEVSTYEQYF.

The chain is built from TRBV7-9 and TRBJ2-3; the D gene is possibly TRBD2 (5 bases). V lost 7 bases and J lost 3, with 11 bases in between. The CDR3 spans 13 residues. Germline V gene data show CDR1 as SEHNR and CDR2 as FQNEAQ (reference sequence). CDR3 sequence reads: CASTLPGTDTQYF. Here the CDR3 DNA reads TGTGCCAGCACCCTCCCGGGGACAGATACGCAGTATTTT. The variable domain in full, completed from reference TRBV7-9 and TRBJ2-3, reads DTGVSQNPRHKITKRGQNVTFRCDPISEHNRLYWYRQTLGQGPEFLTYFQNEAQLEKSRLLSDRFSAERPKGSFSTLEIQRTEQGDSAMYLCASTLPGTDTQYFGPGTRLTVL.

This clonotype occurred many times. The genes are TRBV7-2 and TRBJ2-3; no clear D gene. Germline V gene data show CDR1 as SGHTA and CDR2 as FQGNSA. With 2 bases removed from V and 0 bases from J, the gap between germline ends came to 6 bases. This CDR3 comprises 14 residues. CDR3 in amino acids: CASSLLTSTDTQYF. Here the CDR3 DNA reads TGTGCCAGCAGCTTACTAACTAGCACAGATACGCAGTATTTT.

This clonotype has only one observation. The chain couples TRBV12-3 or TRBV12-4 to TRBJ1-6; no reliable D call. This CDR3 spans 19 amino acids. V was shortened by 4 bases and J by 4 bases, with 23 bases between the two germline ends. The DNA for the CDR3 is TGTGCCAGCAGTTCGGGCAGCGGGAACGATCTCATATATAATTCACCCCTCCACTTT. Protein product: CASSSGSGNDLIYNSPLHF.

As regards this clonotype: At one end, the junction sequence differs from germline, possibly due to a read error. V is TRBV12-3 or TRBV12-4 and J is TRBJ2-2; 9 positions match TRBD1. This CDR3 comprises 16 residues. The CDR3 sequence is CVSSLHRGQAGGELFF. Here the CDR3 DNA reads TGTGTCAGCAGTTTACACAGGGGGCAAGCAGGCGGGGAGCTGTTTTTT.

This clonotype was seen more than once but under ten times. The V gene is TRBV28, the J gene TRBJ2-7; 10 nucleotides line up with TRBD1. J lost 4 bases, V lost 6 bases, and 9 bases had no gene match. The CDR3 is 15 residues long. Germline V gives CDR1 MDHEN, CDR2 SYDVKM. Written as DNA, the CDR3 is TGTGCCAGCAGCCCAACCCGGGACAGGGGTTACGAGCAGTACTTC. Translated: CASSPTRDRGYEQYF.

This clonotype was counted many times. V is TRBV7-2 and J is TRBJ1-1, with a weak D call TRBD1 (5 bases). Germline loops: CDR1 SGHTA, CDR2 FQGNSA. The CDR3 loop spans 13 amino acids. V gave up 4 bases and J gave up 6 bases, with 12 bases separating them. The CDR3 sequence: CASSSRVGAEAFF. The CDR3 DNA sequence: TGTGCCAGCAGCTCCCGTGTGGGGGCTGAAGCTTTCTTT.

The V call is TRBV20-1, the J call TRBJ2-1; 12 nucleotides match TRBD2. Germline-derived CDR1 and CDR2 are DFQATT and SNEGSKA (reference sequence). V gave up 1 base and J gave up 8 bases; unmatched junction bases: 9. CDR3 size: 16 residues. The CDR3: CSARASGGALLYEQFF. The DNA of the CDR3 is TGCAGTGCTAGAGCTAGCGGGGGGGCCCTTTTGTATGAGCAGTTCTTC.

This clonotype came up many times. CDR3 sequence: CSVLAGVYNEQFF. As DNA, the CDR3 is TGCAGCGTTCTAGCGGGCGTCTACAATGAGCAGTTCTTC. This rearrangement joins TRBV29-1 to TRBJ2-1, with 8 bases fitting TRBD2. Trimming took 5 bases from V and 3 from J; bases not matched to a gene: 3. The CDR3 has 13 amino acids. Germline V gene data show CDR1 as SQVTM and CDR2 as ANQGSEA.

The table lists this clonotype with a few counts. The rearrangement links TRBV11-2 to TRBJ2-5, with D tentatively TRBD1 (6 bases). Trimming left V 5 bases short and J 2 bases short, with 15 bases between. The CDR3 length is 15 residues. Germline assignment: CDR1 SGHAT and CDR2 FQNNGV. Written as DNA, the CDR3 is TGTGCCAGCAGCCACGGACCAGGGGTTCAAGAGACCCAGTACTTC. This sequence encodes CASSHGPGVQETQYF.

By sample fraction, this clonotype is medium-sized. V usage is TRBV24-1 and J usage is TRBJ2-1; 11 bases map to TRBD2. In germline, CDR1 is KGHDR, CDR2 SFDVKD. V lost 3 bases and J lost 8; bases outside the gene matches: 11. The CDR3 is 17 residues long. CDR3 in DNA: TGTGCCACCAGTGATCCTCGTAGTAGCGGGGGGGCAGATGAGCAGTTCTTC. Translation: CATSDPRSSGGADEQFF.

In this sample, this clonotype turned up many times. The chain couples TRBV6-2 or TRBV6-3 to TRBJ2-5; D is unclear. Trimming took off 8 bases at V and 4 bases at J, with 14 bases between the two ends. This CDR3 region has 13 residues. Germline V lookup: CDR1 MNHEY, CDR2 SVGEGT. CDR3 loop: CASGFLIGETQYF. The CDR3 DNA reads TGTGCCAGCGGATTCTTAATCGGAGAGACCCAGTACTTC.

This clonotype was found a few times. The gene calls are TRBV12-3 or TRBV12-4 and TRBJ2-5; 7 bases line up with TRBD1. The CDR3 runs to 16 residues. Unmatched junction bases numbered 10, after V lost 1 base and J lost 5 bases. The CDR3 bases are TGTGCCAGCAGTTTAGTAACTGACAGGGCTTGGGAGACCCAGTACTTC. Translating it yields CASSLVTDRAWETQYF.

This clonotype has ten or more counts. The chain is built from TRBV7-2 and TRBJ2-3; 12 bases are a match to TRBD2. Germline V CDR1 and CDR2: SGHTA, FQGNSA. After removal of 4 bases from V and 4 bases from J, the junction contained 6 bases not matched to a gene. This CDR3 region has 16 residues. The CDR3 is CASSYSSGGAADTQYF. The DNA for the CDR3 is TGTGCCAGCAGCTATTCTAGCGGGGGGGCCGCAGATACGCAGTATTTT.

This clonotype turned up a few times. This rearrangement joins TRBV2 to TRBJ2-1, with TRBD2 identical over 10 bases. This CDR3 region has 15 residues. Germline V CDR1 and CDR2: SNHLY, FYNNEI. The J segment lost 6 bases and the V segment lost 6 bases, leaving 8 bases of the junction unmatched. The CDR3 region has the DNA TGTGCCAGCAGAAAAAGCGGGGGGGCCAGCAATGAGCAGTTCTTC. Protein: CASRKSGGASNEQFF. The whole variable domain, filled in from reference TRBV2 and TRBJ2-1, reads EPEVTQTPSHQVTQMGQEVILRCVPISNHLYFYWYRQILGQKVEFLVSFYNNEISEKSEIFDDQFSVERPDGSNFTLKIRSTKLEDSAMYFCASRKSGGASNEQFFGPGTRLTVL.

At least ten counts were recorded for this clonotype. This chain joins TRBV7-2 and TRBJ2-5; D not certain. Germline CDR1 reads SGHTA; CDR2 reads FQGNSA. V lost 1 base to trimming and J lost 2 bases, with 11 bases between them. There are 15 residues in the CDR3. CDR3 residues: CASSLVGFGQETQYF. For the CDR3, the DNA is TGTGCCAGCAGCTTAGTAGGGTTTGGACAAGAGACCCAGTACTTC. Using reference TRBV7-2 and TRBJ2-5 for the parts outside the CDR3, the full variable domain is GAGVSQSPSNKVTEKGKDVELRCDPISGHTALYWYRQSLGQGLEFLIYFQGNSAPDKSGLPSDRFSAERTGGSVSTLTIQRTQQEDSAVYLCASSLVGFGQETQYFGPGTRLLVL.